Below are 16 T cell receptor beta chains sequenced from a single sample in a study of T-cell reconstitution after alpha-beta-depleted transplantation in children. As it was prepared, the TCRbeta library received unique molecular identifiers. TCRdb re-called the PCR reads with MiXCR, one entry per CDR3 protein. The sample lists under 400,000 distinct CDR3 sequences, around 25% occurring once. Sequencing was performed on PBMCs, mostly from graft donor cells, taken 180 days after TCRalphabeta/CD19-depleted stem cell transplant. The origin of the receptors is a male patient younger than 18 who had a stem cell transplant for acute lymphoblastic leukemia, so the T cells may come from the graft donor.

The chain is built from TRBV12-3 or TRBV12-4 and TRBJ2-3; 9 bases are shared with TRBD2. This CDR3 is built from 20 residues. Trimming cost V 10 bases and J 3 bases; bases outside gene matches: 26. CDR3 protein: CANRGWVRTRREGRTDTQYF. DNA for the CDR3: TGTGCCAACCGTGGGTGGGTGAGGACGCGGCGGGAGGGCCGAACAGATACGCAGTATTTT.

This clonotype has a handful of counts. This chain connects TRBV5-1 to TRBJ2-1; D is unresolved. This CDR3 is built from 15 residues. Germline V gives CDR1 SGHRS, CDR2 YFSETQ. Between the trimmed V and J ends, which lost 4 bases and 7 bases, there was a span of 18 bases. The CDR3 loop is CASSQTLVYLNEQFF. The CDR3 DNA reads as TGCGCCAGCAGCCAGACGCTCGTATACCTTAATGAGCAGTTCTTC.

The gene calls are TRBV6-5 and TRBJ2-2; TRBD2 matches 7 bases. CDR1 is MNHEY and CDR2 is SVGAGI in the germline V gene. Germline trimming cut 0 bases from V and 5 bases from J; bases unmatched to any gene: 12. The CDR3 length is 18 residues. The CDR3 nucleotides are TGTGCCAGCAGTTACTCGAGATGGGGTGGCGGGAGTACCGGGGAGCTGTTTTTT. It translates to CASSYSRWGGGSTGELFF.

This clonotype was seen a handful of times. The V and J genes are TRBV4-1 and TRBJ2-7; 10 bases match TRBD2. V dropped 2 bases and J dropped 2; count of bases not matched to a gene: 12. The CDR3 runs 18 residues. Per germline, CDR1 MGHRA and CDR2 YSYEKL. CDR3 DNA sequence: TGCGCCAGCAGCCAAAACCCACCGGGACTAGCGTTTCCCTACGAGCAGTACTTC. Protein sequence: CASSQNPPGLAFPYEQYF.

This clonotype turned up a few times. The CDR3 region has the DNA TGCGCCAGCAGCCAAGAAGGCTTCACAGGAAGAGATGGCTACACCTTC. Translating gives CASSQEGFTGRDGYTF. The chain is built from TRBV4-1 and TRBJ1-2, with D possibly matching TRBD1 (5 bases). Germline-derived CDR1 and CDR2 are MGHRA and YSYEKL. V was clipped by 0 bases and J by 6 bases, with 17 bases between them. The CDR3 sequence is 16 residues long.

This chain joins TRBV12-3 or TRBV12-4 and TRBJ2-7; tentative D call: TRBD1 (6 bases). V was cut by 2 bases and J by 0 bases, with 8 bases left in between. This CDR3 has 14 residues. Written as DNA, the CDR3 is TGTGCCAGCAGTTTAACAGGGCGCTCCTACGAGCAGTACTTC. Residues: CASSLTGRSYEQYF.

The chain links TRBV5-1 to TRBJ2-1; D may be TRBD2 (5 bases). The CDR3 runs 14 residues. V shed 1 base and J shed 1 base, with 6 bases lying between them. CDR1 is SGHRS, CDR2 YFSETQ, per germline. The CDR3 spells CASSLPGSYNEQFF. Here the CDR3 DNA reads TGCGCCAGCAGCTTGCCGGGATCCTACAATGAGCAGTTCTTC.

This clonotype was counted between two and nine times. The chain joins TRBV7-9 to TRBJ1-2; no clear D gene. The CDR3 totals 15 residues. Germline V gene data show CDR1 as SEHNR and CDR2 as FQNEAQ (reference sequence). V was cut by 2 bases and J by 4 bases, with 14 bases left in between. Here the CDR3 DNA reads TGTGCCAGCAGCTTAAATACGGCGGTTCGCTATGGCTACACCTTC. The encoded protein is CASSLNTAVRYGYTF.

At least ten counts were recorded for this clonotype. The rearrangement uses TRBV20-1 and TRBJ2-3; D not certain. Germline V lookup: CDR1 DFQATT, CDR2 SNEGSKA (reference sequence). V lost 5 bases and J lost 10, with 22 bases in between. The CDR3 has 14 amino acids. Written as DNA, the CDR3 is TGCAGTGCTTCCCGGCCCGCCCTGGGTGGGGCGCAGTATTTT. It encodes CSASRPALGGAQYF.

For the CDR3, the DNA is TGTGCTAGTGATCCCGCAAGAGGGGGGCGAGCTTTCTTT. Its translation is CASDPARGGRAFF. The chain is built from TRBV12-5 and TRBJ1-1, with TRBD1 as a possible D gene (6 bases). The V gene lost 7 bases and the J gene lost 10 bases, with 19 bases spanning the gap. Germline V gene data show CDR1 as LGHNT and CDR2 as FRNRAP. The CDR3 consists of 13 residues.

This clonotype was observed a few times. The rearrangement joins TRBV20-1 to TRBJ1-2; D is unresolved. Germline V lookup: CDR1 DFQATT, CDR2 SNEGSKA (reference sequence). V was shortened by 5 bases and J by 3 bases, with 4 bases between the two germline ends. This CDR3 contains 10 residues. In nucleotides, the CDR3 is TGCAGTGCTCTATACTATGGCTACACCTTC. It yields the protein CSALYYGYTF.

The genes are TRBV7-6 and TRBJ2-3, with 10 positions matching TRBD2. Germline CDR1 and CDR2: SGHVS and FNYEAQ. CDR3 length equals 14 residues. The V and J ends lost 5 bases and 13 bases, in that order; junction bases with no gene match: 12. In nucleotides, the CDR3 is TGTGCCAGCAGCGCCAGGTCCAGCGGGAGGGAGAAGTATTTT. Translating gives CASSARSSGREKYF.

This sequence joins TRBV7-2 and TRBJ2-2; TRBD2 matches at 14 bases. CDR3 length equals 16 residues. The germline gives CDR1 SGHTA, CDR2 FQGNSA. Trimming removed 5 bases from V and 7 bases from J; junction bases left unmatched: 6. The CDR3 region is CASSVGLAGGYGELFF. The CDR3 DNA sequence: TGTGCCAGCAGCGTTGGACTAGCGGGAGGTTACGGGGAGCTGTTTTTT.

The rearrangement uses TRBV18 and TRBJ2-7; D possibly corresponds to TRBD2 (6 bases). Germline V gene lookup returns CDR1 KGHSH and CDR2 LQKENI. V dropped 2 bases and J dropped 5 bases, with 16 bases sitting between them. The CDR3 covers 15 residues. The CDR3 protein is CASSPEVAGINEQYF. The CDR3 nucleotides read TGTGCCAGCTCACCAGAAGTTGCGGGAATAAACGAGCAGTACTTC.

The gene calls are TRBV9 and TRBJ1-3; no clear D. This CDR3 spans 18 amino acids. V lost 0 bases to trimming and J lost 0 bases, with 16 bases between them. CDR1 is SGDLS and CDR2 is YYNGEE in the germline V gene. The CDR3 here is CASSVGQTIPFSGNTIYF. CDR3 nucleotide sequence: TGTGCCAGCAGCGTAGGGCAAACGATCCCCTTCTCTGGAAACACCATATATTTT.

This clonotype was seen repeatedly, ten times or more. J is TRBJ2-1 and V is TRBV12-3 or TRBV12-4; unclear D gene. The CDR3 runs to 11 residues. V was cut by 2 bases and J by 8 bases, with 4 bases left in between. CDR3 residues: CASSLFYEQFF. CDR3 nucleotide sequence: TGTGCCAGCAGTTTATTTTATGAGCAGTTCTTC.